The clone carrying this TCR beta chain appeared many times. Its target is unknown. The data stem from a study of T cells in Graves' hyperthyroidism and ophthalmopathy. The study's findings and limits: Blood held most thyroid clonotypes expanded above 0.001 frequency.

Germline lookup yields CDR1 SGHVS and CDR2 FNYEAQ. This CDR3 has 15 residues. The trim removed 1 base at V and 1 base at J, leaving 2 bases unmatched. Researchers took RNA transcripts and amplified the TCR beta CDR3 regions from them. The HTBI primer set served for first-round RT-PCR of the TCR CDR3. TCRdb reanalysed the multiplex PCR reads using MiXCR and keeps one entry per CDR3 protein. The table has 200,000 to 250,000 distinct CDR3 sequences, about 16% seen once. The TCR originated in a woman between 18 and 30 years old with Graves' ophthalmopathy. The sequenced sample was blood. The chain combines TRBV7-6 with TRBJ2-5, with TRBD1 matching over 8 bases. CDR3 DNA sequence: TGTGCCAGCAGCTTAGGAACAGGGGGCCAAGAGACCCAGTACTTC. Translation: CASSLGTGGQETQYF.